The 30 T cell receptor beta chains reported below all come from one sample, sequenced in a study of vaccination and CD4 T cells after COVID-19. The treatment was: approximately nine-day PBMC culture with coronavirus spike peptide pools or control peptides (ViraFEST assay). These receptors are not linked to any known antigen. Sequencing of the DNA from cultured CD4+ T cells was carried out with the Oncomine TCR Beta short-read assay. A single record per CDR3 protein comes from TCRdb applying MiXCR to the PCR reads. The sample holds 10,000 to 15,000 distinct CDR3 sequences; about 45% are singletons and the top ten take roughly 22%. The sample was CD4+ T cells from blood, cultured in vitro. The source of these receptors is a human donor who had recovered from COVID-19.

The V and J genes are TRBV20-1 and TRBJ1-4, with a tentative D call TRBD1 (5 bases). Germline V gene data show CDR1 as DFQATT and CDR2 as SNEGSKA (reference sequence). The CDR3 spans 13 residues. V dropped 4 bases and J dropped 8 bases, with 14 bases sitting between them. The DNA of the CDR3 is TGCAGTGCTACTCAGGGTTTAGCCGAAAAACTGTTTTTT. Translating gives CSATQGLAEKLFF.

The chain carries TRBV20-1 and TRBJ1-6; the match to TRBD1 covers 7 bases. The V gene end was trimmed by 6 bases and the J gene end by 7 bases; junction bases not matched to a gene: 0. The germline V gene has CDR1 DFQATT and CDR2 SNEGSKA (reference sequence). The length of the CDR3 is 11 residues. CDR3 sequence reads: CSADRNSPLHF. CDR3 bases: TGCAGTGCGGACAGGAATTCACCCCTCCACTTT.

This clonotype was counted a few times. The J gene is TRBJ1-1, the V gene TRBV28, with D hard to call. V was shortened by 6 bases and J by 6 bases, with 14 bases between the two germline ends. The V gene's germline CDR1 is MDHEN and CDR2 SYDVKM. The CDR3 sequence is 13 residues long. CDR3 loop: CASRLQEWAEAFF. The CDR3 nucleotides read TGTGCCAGCAGGTTGCAGGAGTGGGCTGAAGCTTTCTTT.

This clonotype was detected a few times. V usage is TRBV28 and J usage is TRBJ1-2, with D tentatively TRBD1 (5 bases). Germline CDR1 MDHEN, CDR2 SYDVKM. This CDR3 region has 17 residues. V was shortened by 7 bases and J by 1 base, with 22 bases between the two germline ends. In nucleotides, the CDR3 is TGTGCCAGCACCCGCCGGGACGGAGGATCTTTTAACTATGGCTACACCTTC. Translation: CASTRRDGGSFNYGYTF.

In its sample, this clonotype was seen a few times. The chain is built from TRBV6-5 and TRBJ1-6, with D unclear. Between the trimmed V and J ends, which lost 3 bases and 6 bases, there was a span of 9 bases. From germline, CDR1 is MNHEY and CDR2 SVGAGI. CDR3 length: 14 amino acids. Here the CDR3 reads CASSYRQSNSPLHF. Here the CDR3 DNA reads TGTGCCAGCAGTTATCGCCAGAGTAATTCACCCCTCCACTTT.

This clonotype was detected a few times. V and J are TRBV21-1 and TRBJ2-1. TRBV21-1 is listed as a pseudogene. The CDR3 is 16 residues long. The CDR3 DNA sequence: TGTGCCAGCAGCAAAGCGTTGAAGGCCACAACAAATGAGCAGTTCTTC. It codes for CASSKALKATTNEQFF.

This clonotype was found once. CDR3 sequence (DNA): TGTGCCAGCAGTTTAGACAGGGGGCTTACTGAAGCTTTCTTT. It specifies CASSLDRGLTEAFF. This sequence joins TRBV27 and TRBJ1-1; TRBD1 agrees at 10 bases. The CDR3 contains 14 residues. The germline CDR1 and CDR2 sequences are MNHEY and SMNVEV (reference sequence). The ends lost 2 bases at V and 5 bases at J; junction bases unmatched: 2.

V gene TRBV29-1 combines with J gene TRBJ2-7; D may match TRBD1 or TRBD2 (5 bases each). V was pared by 4 bases and J by 3 bases, with 10 bases between. CDR1 is SQVTM and CDR2 is ANQGSEA in the germline V gene. This CDR3 region has 12 residues. CDR3 residues: CSVVGTHYEQYF. The CDR3 DNA is TGCAGCGTTGTGGGGACGCACTACGAGCAGTACTTC.

The V call is TRBV12-3 or TRBV12-4, the J call TRBJ2-1; no clear D. CDR3 length: 14 residues. Trimming shortened V by 5 bases and J by 4 bases, and 12 bases separated the two germline ends. Written as DNA, the CDR3 is TGTGCCAGCAGTGCCCGCGACTTGTACAATGAGCAGTTCTTC. This gives the protein CASSARDLYNEQFF.

This clonotype is medium-sized (0.01 to 0.1%) by share. The chain joins TRBV6-1 to TRBJ1-3; 8 bases are a match to TRBD1. Trimming at V came to 6 bases and at J to 8 bases, leaving 12 bases not matched to a gene. In germline, CDR1 is MNHNS, CDR2 SASEGT. The CDR3 is 15 amino acids. The CDR3 sequence: CASRPGGAGSHTIYF. CDR3 coding DNA: TGTGCCAGCAGACCAGGGGGCGCGGGGTCTCACACCATATATTTT.

The chain joins TRBV7-2 to TRBJ1-2, with D possibly matching TRBD1 (5 bases). Germline CDR1 SGHTA, CDR2 FQGNSA. There are 13 residues in the CDR3. V lost 1 base and J 8 bases, leaving 11 bases between the germline ends. CDR3: CASSLVTPGGYTF. CDR3 DNA sequence: TGTGCCAGCAGCTTAGTAACCCCAGGGGGCTACACCTTC.

This clonotype showed up just a few times. J is TRBJ2-7 and V is TRBV6-2 or TRBV6-3; 7 bases are a match to TRBD2. This CDR3 comprises 15 residues. Germline V lookup: CDR1 MNHEY, CDR2 SVGEGT. Trimming took 0 bases from V and 1 from J; bases not matched to a gene: 3. The CDR3 DNA reads as TGTGCCAGCAGTTACTCCTCTAGCGGTTCCTACGAGCAGTACTTC. This sequence encodes CASSYSSSGSYEQYF.

J is TRBJ1-2 and V is TRBV28; D gene ambiguous. Trimming took 1 base from V and 8 from J, leaving 14 bases between them. The length of the CDR3 is 14 residues. The V gene's germline CDR1 is MDHEN and CDR2 SYDVKM. CDR3 coding DNA: TGTGCCAGCAGTTTATACCCGGACGGGCGAGGCTACACCTTC. It encodes CASSLYPDGRGYTF.

V and J are TRBV2 and TRBJ1-6; TRBD1 matches at 8 bases. The V and J ends lost 1 base and 7 bases, in that order; junction bases with no gene match: 6. CDR1 is SNHLY, CDR2 FYNNEI, per germline. The CDR3 spans 16 residues. In nucleotides, the CDR3 is TGTGCCAGCAGTGAAGGTTTAGGACAGGGAAATTCACCCCTCCACTTT. Translation: CASSEGLGQGNSPLHF.

In its sample, this clonotype ranks as medium-sized. The chain's CDR3 is CASSLVGTSEKLFF. Here the CDR3 DNA reads TGTGCCAGCAGCTTAGTTGGGACGTCCGAAAAACTGTTTTTT. The chain combines TRBV7-9 with TRBJ1-4, with D possibly being TRBD1 (5 bases). Trimming pared 1 base from V and 8 bases from J, leaving 11 bases between. The V gene's germline CDR1 is SEHNR and CDR2 FQNEAQ (reference sequence). The CDR3 is 14 residues long.

This clonotype is deemed medium-sized. The chain links TRBV20-1 to TRBJ1-2; TRBD1 is a possible D gene (5 bases). Germline loops: CDR1 DFQATT, CDR2 SNEGSKA (reference sequence). The CDR3 runs 12 residues. V lost 2 bases, J lost 5 bases, and 9 bases lay in between. CDR3 sequence: CSARKGSYGYTF. CDR3 DNA: TGCAGTGCTAGAAAGGGGAGTTATGGCTACACCTTC.

This clonotype was detected only a few times. The genes are TRBV20-1 and TRBJ1-2; D ambiguous. The CDR3 is 9 residues long. The V gene's germline CDR1 is DFQATT and CDR2 SNEGSKA (reference sequence). CDR3 amino acids: CSVVDGYTF. In DNA form, the CDR3 reads TGCAGCGTCGTGGATGGCTACACCTTC.

This clonotype counts as medium-sized. V gene TRBV6-1 combines with J gene TRBJ2-7; 13 positions match TRBD2. The CDR3 covers 15 residues. The germline V gene has CDR1 MNHNS and CDR2 SASEGT. After removal of 4 bases from V and 1 base from J, the junction contained 1 base not matched to a gene. The CDR3 is CASSGLAGGSYEQYF. For the CDR3, the DNA is TGTGCCAGCAGTGGACTAGCGGGAGGATCCTACGAGCAGTACTTC.

The V and J genes are TRBV28 and TRBJ2-2; no firm D call. Between the trimmed V and J ends, which lost 1 base and 13 bases, there was a span of 10 bases. The germline V gene encodes CDR1 MDHEN and CDR2 SYDVKM. CDR3 size: 12 residues. CDR3 residues: CASSLSNGRLFF. CDR3 DNA sequence: TGTGCCAGCAGTTTATCCAACGGCAGGCTGTTTTTT.

The rearrangement uses TRBV30 and TRBJ1-5; D perhaps matches TRBD1 (5 bases). V was trimmed by 0 bases and J by 9 bases, leaving 9 bases between them. The CDR3 extends over 12 amino acids. Germline V gives CDR1 GTSNPN, CDR2 SVGIG (reference sequence). The CDR3 region has the DNA TGTGCCTGGAGTGTAGGGGAGCGGCCCCAGCATTTT. Its translation is CAWSVGERPQHF.

The rearrangement uses TRBV12-3 or TRBV12-4 and TRBJ2-1; 7 bases fit TRBD2. The V segment lost 3 bases and the J segment 5 bases; nucleotides outside the gene matches: 7. There are 15 residues in the CDR3. DNA for the CDR3: TGTGCCAGCAGTTTTTCCGGGGCGGGGGACAATGAGCAGTTCTTC. This gives the protein CASSFSGAGDNEQFF.

The chain's CDR3 is CASSIYLYNEQFF. The DNA of the CDR3 is TGTGCCAGTAGTATATATCTTTACAATGAGCAGTTCTTC. The J gene is TRBJ2-1, the V gene TRBV19, with D uncertain. The length of the CDR3 is 13 residues. CDR1 is LNHDA, CDR2 SQIVND, per germline (reference sequence). V was shortened by 2 bases and J by 4 bases, with 6 bases between the two germline ends.

The chain carries TRBV6-2 or TRBV6-3 and TRBJ2-4; TRBD1 aligns across 7 bases. There are 13 residues in the CDR3. V was pared by 6 bases and J by 4 bases, with 3 bases of the junction left unmatched. Germline V gives CDR1 MNHEY, CDR2 SVGEGT. CDR3 in DNA: TGTGCCAGCAGCCAGACAGGGAAAAACATTCAGTACTTC. Translating it yields CASSQTGKNIQYF.

V is TRBV6-1 and J is TRBJ2-5; D is possibly TRBD2 (6 bases). V shed 7 bases and J shed 3 bases, with 12 bases lying between them. The CDR3 length is 13 residues. Germline V gene lookup returns CDR1 MNHNS and CDR2 SASEGT. The DNA of the CDR3 is TGTGCCAGCACCCCCCCGGGGGAAGAGACCCAGTACTTC. As protein: CASTPPGEETQYF.

V gene TRBV7-9 combines with J gene TRBJ2-7, with 7 bases lining up with TRBD2. This CDR3 contains 15 residues. Per the germline V gene, CDR1 is SEHNR and CDR2 is FQNEAQ (reference sequence). J gave up 7 bases and V 0 bases, and 9 bases lay outside the gene matches. CDR3 amino acids: CASSLALAGVEEQYF. DNA of the CDR3: TGTGCCAGCAGCTTAGCGCTTGCGGGAGTGGAAGAGCAGTACTTC.

This clonotype was counted between two and nine times. The CDR3 nucleotides read TGTGCCACCAGTGACCCGCGGACGGGAGGGTACGAGCAGTACTTC. Amino acid sequence: CATSDPRTGGYEQYF. J is TRBJ2-7 and V is TRBV24-1; 8 bases fit TRBD2. J gave up 4 bases and V 4 bases, and 8 bases lay outside the gene matches. This CDR3 is built from 15 residues. From germline, CDR1 is KGHDR and CDR2 SFDVKD.

In its sample, this clonotype was seen a few times. J is TRBJ2-5 and V is TRBV24-1, with D unclear. The CDR3 runs to 15 residues. V lost 3 bases to trimming and J lost 0 bases, with 10 bases between them. Germline V gives CDR1 KGHDR, CDR2 SFDVKD. The DNA of the CDR3 is TGTGCCACCAGTGATCCTCAGTCGTACCAAGAGACCCAGTACTTC. As protein: CATSDPQSYQETQYF.

The chain joins TRBV20-1 to TRBJ2-3; no definite D call. The germline V gene has CDR1 DFQATT and CDR2 SNEGSKA (reference sequence). Trimming pared 1 base from V and 2 bases from J, leaving 25 bases between. This CDR3 comprises 19 residues. CDR3 protein: CSARAVSTSPRYITDTQYF. The CDR3 nucleotides read TGCAGTGCTAGAGCAGTCTCCACCTCACCCCGATACATCACAGATACGCAGTATTTT.

This chain links TRBV27 with TRBJ2-1; 9 bases agree with TRBD2. The CDR3 spans 15 residues. J was trimmed by 6 bases and V by 3 bases; bases with no gene match: 6. Germline lookup yields CDR1 MNHEY and CDR2 SMNVEV (reference sequence). CDR3 amino acids: CASSLNSGRINEQFF. In DNA, the CDR3 is TGTGCCAGCAGTTTGAATAGCGGGAGAATCAATGAGCAGTTCTTC.

Only one count was recorded for this clonotype. The rearrangement links TRBV28 to TRBJ2-7; D unresolved. This CDR3 has 11 amino acids. CDR1 MDHEN and CDR2 SYDVKM come from the germline V gene. Deletions cut 7 bases from V and 0 bases from J, with 4 bases between. DNA for the CDR3: TGTGCCAGCACTAGCTCCTACGAGCAGTACTTC. Its translation is CASTSSYEQYF.